This T cell receptor beta chain was sequenced during a study of cytomegalovirus exposure and HLA in healthy donors. This clone has a handful of counts. The PCR had 60 Vbeta and 13 Jbeta primers. Repertoires were generated with immunoSEQ multiplex PCR, while TCRdb's copy carries only in-frame clones and drops some. The data hold around 200,000 clones, with 80% to 90% observed a single time. The germline V gene encodes CDR1 MGHDK and CDR2 SYGVNS. This CDR3 is built from 13 residues. The V and J ends lost 6 bases and 1 base respectively, with 10 bases between them. This TCR was sampled from a girl aged 2-10 years in good health and CMV-seropositive. Sequencing was done on a sample of PBMCs. The chain carries TRBV25-1 and TRBJ2-7; perhaps TRBD2 as D (6 bases). DNA for the CDR3: TGTGCCAGCAGGGGCGGGGAGTCCTACGAGCAGTACTTC. Its protein is CASRGGESYEQYF.